This T cell receptor beta chain was captured by sequencing in a study of T cell responses to AZD1222 COVID-19 vaccine (dated by TCRdb to the early 2020s). For the wider study: TCR sequencing covered fewer than 250 trial participants: some 210 given two doses of AZD1222 and around 25 given two doses of MenACWY control vaccine. Enrollment into the trials was organized by age into subgroups of 18-55, 56-69 and 70-plus years, and those subgroups contained approximately 150, 30 and 60 TCR-sequenced participants, respectively.

V loses 5 bases, J loses 9 bases, and the germline ends lie 16 bases apart. The germline V gene (reference sequence) provides CDR1 GTSNPN and CDR2 SVGIG. The CDR3 starts with the cysteine, ends with the phenylalanine, and has 12 residues. Of the read, only the CDR3 DNA is kept; its 36 bases are in frame from base 1. Points on this clone: Its binding antigen is unknown. Base qualities are not at hand, and no much larger clone is one base apart.

The CDR3 regions of human TCRbeta chains were analyzed by immunosequencing. The study's processing was this. TCRs in the repertoires were matched against a reference library of SARS-CoV-2-specific TCRs that had been generated with the MIRA antigen-specificity platform. Breadth was defined as the fraction of unique TCRs that were SARS-CoV-2-associated. Depth was defined as the fraction of total T cells that were SARS-CoV-2-associated. Using the MIRA data, each spike-specific TCR was assigned both to the spike region to which the TCR was reactive and to a CD4 or CD8 class. Log10-transformed breadth and depth values were compared by one-way ANOVA with Sidak's multiple comparisons tests. TCRdb provides this immuneACCESS table in a form limited to in-frame rearrangements. Some clones are lacking; in checked studies, under half of them reflect an unresolved V gene, and why the rest are absent is not known. From that table come the V and J calls and clone size; the DNA was used to work out D and trimming. This sample is represented by around 160,000 clones; about 90% of them were singletons. The ten largest clones represent 1% to 1.5% of the sample.

Overall results and qualifications from the work: No day 14 peak-response samples were available, so repertoires were characterized only after the peak T cell response. Most participants were white British and females outnumbered males, and the authors suggested that clonal diversity may have been underestimated. After two AZD1222 doses, both the breadth and the depth of spike-specific TCRs were significantly higher than at day 0 and than in MenACWY recipients. Nearly half of unique spike-specific TCRs reportedly recognized epitopes outside regions mutated in the B.1.351 and B.1.1.7 variants. Conclusions about previously exposed vaccinees are limited, since just six AZD1222 recipients were seropositive for SARS-CoV-2 at baseline. In the small 56-69-year group, the increase in depth fell short of significance, most likely because of low power. Vaccine-associated CD4 TCRs spanned the whole spike protein, with dominant responses in regions 160-218 and 743-854.

The time point label for this specimen denotes: about 28 days (+/-7) after the second vaccine dose. AZD1222 recipients given second doses at about 4 weeks or at about 12 weeks were pooled, since spike-specific TCR depth and breadth were not found to differ between the two schedules. Vaccinee samples were obtained from the UK trials COV001 and COV002, which included a single-blind randomized controlled phase 2/3 trial of AZD1222 (ChAdOx1 nCoV-19) in healthy adults. Trial participant PBMC samples were collected at day 0 and day 28 after the second dose for TCRbeta chain sequencing. The input for sequencing was peripheral blood, taken 28 days after the second AZD1222 dose. The clonotype originates from an adult who received the AZD1222 COVID-19 vaccine. The sequence joins TRBV30 to TRBJ1-1, with the D gene call left open. The CDR3 sequence is CAWVSRTDKAFF. The bases are TGTGCCTGGGTTTCTCGGACGGATAAAGCTTTCTTT.